One T cell receptor (beta chain) is described in this entry. The antigen is not known. The source of the sample is a study of blood T cells in healthy people across ages. Using a J-beta primer mix together with a sample-barcoded 5' primer, a second PCR was run for roughly 7 to 12 cycles. MiXCR was run by TCRdb on the 5' RACE reads, yielding one entry per CDR3 protein. The sample includes some 710,000 distinct CDR3 sequences, 46% seen only once; the top ten take approximately 18%. Trimming pared 5 bases from V and 0 bases from J, leaving 15 bases between. This CDR3 has 15 residues. Per germline, CDR1 DFQATT and CDR2 SNEGSKA (reference sequence). Overall study findings and caveats: Strong correlation existed between TCR beta diversity and naive T cell percentage.

The chain couples TRBV20-1 to TRBJ2-3, with D possibly TRBD2 on 6 matching bases. The source of this sequence is an elderly man in good health. Sequenced sample: blood. CDR3 sequence: CSAQREAHSTDTQYF. The CDR3 DNA reads TGCAGTGCTCAGAGGGAGGCCCATAGCACAGATACGCAGTATTTT.